These T cell receptor beta chains were read from a single sample in a study of blood T cell repertoires in COVID-19. Libraries were prepared by immunoSEQ multiplex PCR; TCRdb keeps only in-frame clonotypes and omits some of them. Of around 310,000 clones listed, about nine tenths were seen once; the top ten hold roughly a tenth. The sequenced material came from PBMCs or T cells enriched from blood (not recorded which). The receptors stem from a woman in her twenties or thirties who had recovered from COVID-19. Both conserved end residues are part of each CDR3. D genes are given only for firm matches. Size values are once, few and many counts, or a class for expanded clones, and some rows have none.

v_call	d_call	clone_size	j_call	cdr3_aa	cdr3_nt
TRBV12-3/TRBV12-4	NA	once	TRBJ2-7	CASSTTHYEQYF	TGTGCCAGCAGTACTACCCACTACGAGCAGTACTTC
TRBV19	TRBD1	NA	TRBJ2-7	CASSGQGLAYEQYF	TGTGCCAGTAGTGGACAGGGTCTAGCCTACGAGCAGTACTTC
TRBV6-5	NA	NA	TRBJ1-4	CASSLGLGGGVKLFF	TGTGCCAGCAGCCTCGGGTTGGGGGGTGGTGTAAAACTGTTTTTT
TRBV6-5	TRBD1	NA	TRBJ1-1	CASSKQGSYTEAFF	TGTGCCAGCAGCAAACAGGGGTCGTACACTGAAGCTTTCTTT
TRBV3-1/TRBV3-2	NA	NA	TRBJ1-2	CASSWAGAGHLYGYTF	TGTGCCAGCAGCTGGGCAGGGGCAGGTCACCTCTATGGCTACACCTTC
TRBV19	NA	NA	TRBJ1-2	CASSIGPDITSGGYTF	TGTGCCAGTAGTATAGGGCCAGACATTACCTCTGGAGGCTACACCTTC
TRBV19	TRBD1	once	TRBJ1-2	CASKFRTGGSDGYTF	TGTGCCAGTAAATTTAGGACAGGGGGATCGGATGGCTACACCTTC
TRBV13	TRBD2	NA	TRBJ2-1	CASSSTSGRANEQFF	TGTGCCAGCAGCTCTACTAGCGGGAGAGCGAATGAGCAGTTCTTC
TRBV20-1	NA	NA	TRBJ1-1	CSASSGDTEAFF	TGCAGTGCTAGTTCAGGGGACACTGAAGCTTTCTTT
TRBV25-1	TRBD2	NA	TRBJ2-3	CASSEFLAGATDTQYF	TGTGCCAGCAGTGAATTTTTAGCGGGAGCCACAGATACGCAGTATTTT
TRBV6-6	NA	NA	TRBJ1-5	CASSYFDMGPTPQHF	TGTGCCAGCAGTTACTTTGACATGGGCCCGACGCCCCAGCATTTT
TRBV28	TRBD1	NA	TRBJ1-2	CASRSPGGDGGYTF	TGTGCCAGCAGGTCCCCAGGGGGCGATGGCGGCTACACCTTC
TRBV19	NA	NA	TRBJ1-5	CASHRGGGNQPQHF	TGTGCCAGTCACCGGGGGGGTGGCAATCAGCCCCAGCATTTT
TRBV5-1	NA	NA	TRBJ2-3	CASSPGHSEDTQYF	TGCGCCAGCAGCCCCGGTCATTCCGAGGATACGCAGTATTTT
TRBV12-5	NA	NA	TRBJ2-7	CASGLVPPGSGEQYF	TGTGCTAGTGGTTTGGTACCGCCAGGGTCGGGCGAGCAGTACTTC
TRBV7-2	TRBD1	NA	TRBJ1-3	CASSLYPDQGALGGNTIYF	TGTGCCAGCAGCTTATATCCGGATCAGGGGGCTTTGGGTGGAAACACCATATATTTT
TRBV7-3	TRBD2	NA	TRBJ2-1	CASSLTPSGWLNEQFF	TGTGCCAGCAGCTTAACCCCTAGCGGGTGGTTGAATGAGCAGTTCTTC
TRBV15	NA	few	TRBJ2-1	CATMRETAGHEQFF	TGTGCCACCATGAGGGAGACCGCCGGGCATGAGCAGTTCTTC
TRBV4-1	TRBD1	NA	TRBJ1-2	CASSPGQSYGYTF	TGCGCCAGCAGCCCGGGACAGTCTTATGGCTACACCTTC
TRBV19	NA	NA	TRBJ2-7	CASSRGDTLEQYF	TGTGCCAGTAGTAGAGGGGACACCCTGGAGCAGTACTTC
TRBV5-1	TRBD1	NA	TRBJ2-7	CASSQNRDRGYEQYF	TGCGCCAGCAGCCAAAACCGGGACAGGGGTTACGAGCAGTACTTC
TRBV10-3	NA	once	TRBJ1-3	CATSLGHPSGNTIYF	TGTGCCACGTCTTTGGGACACCCCTCTGGAAACACCATATATTTT
TRBV7-2	NA	NA	TRBJ2-5	CASSPGGPIQETQYF	TGTGCCAGCAGCCCCGGGGGGCCTATCCAAGAGACCCAGTACTTC
TRBV4-2	NA	once	TRBJ2-6	CASSRDTLSGANVLTF	TGTGCCAGCAGCCGGGACACTCTCTCTGGGGCCAACGTCCTGACTTTC
TRBV16	NA	NA	TRBJ1-1	CASSHGGFGNTEAFF	TGTGCCAGCAGCCACGGGGGGTTCGGGAACACTGAAGCTTTCTTT
TRBV25-1	TRBD1	NA	TRBJ1-1	CASSEYPQGQYTEAFF	TGTGCCAGCAGTGAATATCCACAGGGACAGTACACTGAAGCTTTCTTT
TRBV7-2	NA	NA	TRBJ1-5	CASSLLGVSNQPQHF	TGTGCCAGCAGCCTACTCGGGGTCAGCAATCAGCCCCAGCATTTT
TRBV5-4	NA	few	TRBJ1-2	CASRPLAANYGYTF	TGTGCCAGCAGGCCGCTGGCTGCTAACTATGGCTACACCTTC
TRBV18	TRBD1	NA	TRBJ2-7	CASSPDRVSEQYF	TGTGCCAGCTCACCCGACAGGGTGAGCGAGCAGTACTTC
TRBV27	NA	NA	TRBJ2-5	CASSLYAEETQYF	TGTGCCAGCAGTTTATACGCGGAAGAGACCCAGTACTTC
TRBV6-1	NA	NA	TRBJ1-2	CASSEDGQLTRYGYTF	TGTGCCAGCAGTGAAGACGGACAGCTCACGAGGTATGGCTACACCTTC
TRBV9	NA	NA	TRBJ2-5	CASSLEPGLLPGETQYF	TGTGCCAGCAGTCTCGAACCGGGACTCCTACCTGGGGAGACCCAGTACTTC
TRBV7-2	NA	NA	TRBJ2-3	CASSLWQGTDTQYF	TGTGCCAGCAGCTTGTGGCAGGGCACAGATACGCAGTATTTT
TRBV4-2	NA	NA	TRBJ2-1	CASSQNFEIEQFF	TGTGCCAGCAGCCAAAACTTTGAGATTGAGCAGTTCTTC
TRBV2	NA	NA	TRBJ2-3	CASSDIAVIGTDTQYF	TGTGCCAGCAGTGATATTGCGGTTATCGGCACAGATACGCAGTATTTT
TRBV9	NA	NA	TRBJ1-2	CASNTANYGYTF	TGTGCCAGCAATACAGCTAACTATGGCTACACCTTC
TRBV19	NA	few	TRBJ1-1	CASSIDHSLNTEAFF	TGTGCCAGTAGTATAGATCACAGCTTGAACACTGAAGCTTTCTTT
TRBV5-8	NA	NA	TRBJ2-5	CASSLAYSTGAGRGTQYF	TGTGCCAGCAGCTTGGCCTATAGTACTGGAGCGGGTCGAGGGACCCAGTACTTC
TRBV23-1	NA	NA	TRBJ2-3	CASSSFPLALSTDTQYF	TGCGCCAGCAGTTCCTTCCCCTTAGCGCTAAGCACAGATACGCAGTATTTT
TRBV6-1	NA	few	TRBJ1-1	CASSEALRISEAFF	TGTGCCAGCAGTGAAGCGCTGCGGATCTCTGAAGCTTTCTTT
TRBV29-1	NA	NA	TRBJ1-3	CSVDGGIENTIYF	TGCAGCGTTGATGGAGGGATTGAAAACACCATATATTTT
TRBV5-1	NA	few	TRBJ1-2	CASSWGDRNNYGYTF	TGCGCCAGCAGCTGGGGGGACCGTAATAACTATGGCTACACCTTC
TRBV2	TRBD1	NA	TRBJ2-7	CASRVGTGAYEQYF	TGTGCCAGCAGAGTCGGGACAGGGGCCTACGAGCAGTACTTC
TRBV7-9	NA	NA	TRBJ2-3	CASSLDRGRVTDTQYF	TGTGCCAGCAGCTTAGACAGAGGGCGGGTCACAGATACGCAGTATTTT
TRBV10-2	TRBD1	NA	TRBJ1-4	CASSDPGTGREKLFF	TGCGCCAGCAGTGACCCCGGGACAGGGCGGGAAAAACTGTTTTTT